Listed below are T cell receptor beta chains from one sample, sequenced in a study of a mutant IDH1 vaccine in newly diagnosed glioma. These receptors have no known antigen. Repertoires were generated with immunoSEQ multiplex PCR, while TCRdb's copy carries only in-frame clones and drops some. This repertoire shows approximately 100,000 clones, roughly 91% found once; its top ten account for roughly 0.81%. The sequencing used PBMCs, collected from a glioma patient whose treatment included an IDH1 peptide vaccine. Source of these receptors: a woman in her fifties or sixties with glioma. CDR3s include the opening cysteine and the closing phenylalanine or tryptophan. D genes are given only for firm matches. The size entry is marked missing in some rows and otherwise reads once, few, many or a size class.

D gene: TRBD2
clone size: NA
V gene: TRBV5-6
J gene: TRBJ2-2
CDR3 protein: CASSLPGLGDTGELFF
CDR3 DNA: TGTGCCAGCAGCCTCCCGGGACTAGGGGACACCGGGGAGCTGTTTTTT

D gene: NA
clone size: NA
V gene: TRBV5-4
J gene: TRBJ2-5
CDR3 protein: CASSPGGFSGTQYF
CDR3 DNA: TGTGCCAGCAGCCCCGGCGGGTTCAGCGGGACCCAGTACTTC

D gene: NA
clone size: once
V gene: TRBV5-1
J gene: TRBJ1-2
CDR3 protein: CASSLWDGLGYGYTF
CDR3 DNA: TGCGCCAGCAGCTTGTGGGACGGTCTAGGCTATGGCTACACCTTC

D gene: NA
clone size: NA
V gene: TRBV19
J gene: TRBJ1-5
CDR3 protein: CASSPGTTENQPQHF
CDR3 DNA: TGTGCCAGTAGTCCAGGGACAACGGAAAATCAGCCCCAGCATTTT

D gene: TRBD2
clone size: once
V gene: TRBV5-5
J gene: TRBJ2-1
CDR3 protein: CASSFYGTSGYNEQFF
CDR3 DNA: TGTGCCAGCAGCTTTTACGGGACTAGCGGATACAATGAGCAGTTCTTC

D gene: NA
clone size: NA
V gene: TRBV7-9
J gene: TRBJ2-7
CDR3 protein: CASSLHREQYF
CDR3 DNA: TGTGCCAGCAGCTTACACAGGGAACAGTACTTC

D gene: TRBD2
clone size: NA
V gene: TRBV29-1
J gene: TRBJ2-7
CDR3 protein: CSVEIREGRNEQYF
CDR3 DNA: TGCAGCGTTGAAATTCGGGAGGGCCGGAACGAGCAGTACTTC

D gene: TRBD2
clone size: NA
V gene: TRBV9
J gene: TRBJ2-3
CDR3 protein: CASSPRLAGGSGTDTQYF
CDR3 DNA: TGTGCCAGCAGCCCCCGACTAGCGGGAGGATCGGGCACAGATACGCAGTATTTT

D gene: TRBD2
clone size: NA
V gene: TRBV7-9
J gene: TRBJ2-5
CDR3 protein: CASSLEGGRETQYF
CDR3 DNA: TGTGCCAGCAGCTTGGAGGGAGGGAGGGAGACCCAGTACTTC

D gene: NA
clone size: NA
V gene: TRBV10-2
J gene: TRBJ1-3
CDR3 protein: CASTREGTGNTIYF
CDR3 DNA: TGCGCCAGCACGAGAGAGGGGACTGGAAACACCATATATTTT